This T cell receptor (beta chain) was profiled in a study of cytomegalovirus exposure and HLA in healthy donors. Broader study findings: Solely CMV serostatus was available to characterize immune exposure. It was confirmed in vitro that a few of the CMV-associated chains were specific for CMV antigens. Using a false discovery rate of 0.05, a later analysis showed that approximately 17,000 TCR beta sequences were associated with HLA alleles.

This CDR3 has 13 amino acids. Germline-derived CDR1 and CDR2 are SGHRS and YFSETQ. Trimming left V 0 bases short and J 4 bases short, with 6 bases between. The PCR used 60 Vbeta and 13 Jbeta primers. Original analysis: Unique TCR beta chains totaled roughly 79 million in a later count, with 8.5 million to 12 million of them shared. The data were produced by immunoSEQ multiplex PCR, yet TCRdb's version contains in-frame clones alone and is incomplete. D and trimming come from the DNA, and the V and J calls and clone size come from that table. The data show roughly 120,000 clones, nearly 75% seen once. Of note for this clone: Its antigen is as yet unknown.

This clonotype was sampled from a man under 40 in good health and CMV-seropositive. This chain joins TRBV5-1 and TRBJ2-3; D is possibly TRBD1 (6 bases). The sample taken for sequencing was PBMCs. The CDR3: CASSLGTADTQYF. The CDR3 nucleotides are TGCGCCAGCAGCTTGGGGACAGCAGATACGCAGTATTTT.